Reported below is one TCR beta chain. Its antigen is unidentified. Per the germline V gene, CDR1 is MGHRA and CDR2 is YSYEKL. J lost 6 bases, V lost 5 bases, and 11 bases had no gene match. This CDR3 region has 16 residues. MiXCR, run by TCRdb on the reads, gives a single entry per CDR3 protein. The sample shows 900,000 to 950,000 distinct CDR3 sequences, roughly 30% of them seen only once. The data derive from a study of T cell repertoires in cytomegalovirus infection. About the research overall: Recently identified HLA-C-restricted CMV epitopes were used, and well-studied HLA-B-restricted CMV epitopes were used as well. It was the public TCR beta signatures that indicated both CMV infection and matching HLA type. Study findings and constraints: In two of eight donors, the top clonotype was HLA-C-restricted CMV-specific. Cumulated frequencies of public TCR beta families served to identify carriers of CMV plus the relevant HLA.

The clonotype was recovered from a human donor in good health (CMV status not recorded). Some clones in this sample may be carry-over from other donors' samples. The chain recombines TRBV4-1 with TRBJ2-1, with 9 bases fitting TRBD2. Sequencing was performed on cultured CD8+ T cells from PBMCs, taken from culture after CMV antigen stimulation. The CDR3 bases are TGCGCCAGCAGCTCACCAGAGCGGGAGGCGGCCAATGAGCAGTTCTTC. Translated, it gives CASSSPEREAANEQFF.